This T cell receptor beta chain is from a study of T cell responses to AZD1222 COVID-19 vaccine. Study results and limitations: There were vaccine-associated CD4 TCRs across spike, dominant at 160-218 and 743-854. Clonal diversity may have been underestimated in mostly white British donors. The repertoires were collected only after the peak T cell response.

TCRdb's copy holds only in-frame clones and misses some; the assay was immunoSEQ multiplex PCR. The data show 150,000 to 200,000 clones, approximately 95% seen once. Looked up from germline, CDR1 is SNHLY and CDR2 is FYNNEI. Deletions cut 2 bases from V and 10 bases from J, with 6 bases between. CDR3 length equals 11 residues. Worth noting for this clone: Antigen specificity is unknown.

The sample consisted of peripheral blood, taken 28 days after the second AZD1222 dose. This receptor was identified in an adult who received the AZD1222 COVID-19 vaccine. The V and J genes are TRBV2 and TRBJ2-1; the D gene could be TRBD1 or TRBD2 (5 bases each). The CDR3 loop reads CASSEWGEQFF. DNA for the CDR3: TGTGCCAGCAGTGAATGGGGGGAGCAGTTCTTC.